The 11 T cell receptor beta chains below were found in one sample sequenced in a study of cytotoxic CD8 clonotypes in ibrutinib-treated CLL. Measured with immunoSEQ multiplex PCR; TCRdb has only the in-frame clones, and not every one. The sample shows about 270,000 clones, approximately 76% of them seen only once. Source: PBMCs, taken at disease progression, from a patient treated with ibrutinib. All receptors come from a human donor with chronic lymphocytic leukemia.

The CDR3 DNA sequence: TGTGCCAGCAGCGCCAGGATCTCTGGGGCCAACGTCCTGACTTTC. This gives the protein CASSARISGANVLTF. The gene calls are TRBV7-6 and TRBJ2-6; D is ambiguous. CDR1 and CDR2 from the germline V gene are SGHVS and FNYEAQ. V was pared by 5 bases and J by 0 bases, with 8 bases between. CDR3 length: 15 residues. Full variable domain (remainder filled in from reference TRBV7-6 and TRBJ2-6): GAGVSQSPRYKVTKRGQDVALRCDPISGHVSLYWYRQALGQGPEFLTYFNYEAQQDKSGLPNDRFSAERPEGSISTLTIQRTEQRDSAMYRCASSARISGANVLTFGAGSRLTVL.

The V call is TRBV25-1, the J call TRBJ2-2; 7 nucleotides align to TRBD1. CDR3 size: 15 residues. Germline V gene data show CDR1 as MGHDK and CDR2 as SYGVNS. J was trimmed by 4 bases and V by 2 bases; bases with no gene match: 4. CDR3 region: CASSEQGVATGELFF. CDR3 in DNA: TGTGCCAGCAGTGAACAGGGGGTAGCCACCGGGGAGCTGTTTTTT.

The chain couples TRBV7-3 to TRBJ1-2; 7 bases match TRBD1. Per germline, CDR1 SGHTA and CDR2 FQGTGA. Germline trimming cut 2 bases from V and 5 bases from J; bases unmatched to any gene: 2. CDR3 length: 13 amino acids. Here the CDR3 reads CASSLSGGYGYTF. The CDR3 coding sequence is TGTGCCAGCAGCTTATCAGGGGGATATGGCTACACCTTC.

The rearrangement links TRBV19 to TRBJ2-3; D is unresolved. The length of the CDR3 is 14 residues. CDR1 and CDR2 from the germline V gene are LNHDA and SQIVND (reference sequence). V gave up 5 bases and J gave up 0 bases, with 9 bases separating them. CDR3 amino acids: CASSPLDSTDTQYF. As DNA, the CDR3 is TGTGCCAGTAGTCCCCTGGACAGCACAGATACGCAGTATTTT.

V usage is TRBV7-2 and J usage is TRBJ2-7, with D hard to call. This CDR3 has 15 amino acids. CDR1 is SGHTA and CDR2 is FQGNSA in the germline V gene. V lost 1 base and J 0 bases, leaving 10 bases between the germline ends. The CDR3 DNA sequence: TGTGCCAGCAGCTTAGGAATGGGAAGCTCCTACGAGCAGTACTTC. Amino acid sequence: CASSLGMGSSYEQYF.

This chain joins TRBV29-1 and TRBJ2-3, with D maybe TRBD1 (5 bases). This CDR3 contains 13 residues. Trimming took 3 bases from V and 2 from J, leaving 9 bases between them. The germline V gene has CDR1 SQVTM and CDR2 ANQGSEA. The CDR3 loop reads CSVETDFTDTQYF. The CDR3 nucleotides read TGCAGCGTTGAGACAGATTTCACAGATACGCAGTATTTT.

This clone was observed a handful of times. The DNA of the CDR3 is TGTGCCAGCATCTCCTCCGACAGGGTTCAGGCAGATACGCAGTATTTT. Amino acids: CASISSDRVQADTQYF. The chain has TRBV6-6 and TRBJ2-3; 7 nucleotides align to TRBD1. This CDR3 comprises 16 residues. The germline CDR1 and CDR2 sequences are MNHNY and SVGAGI (reference sequence). The V and J ends lost 7 bases and 4 bases, in that order; junction bases with no gene match: 14.

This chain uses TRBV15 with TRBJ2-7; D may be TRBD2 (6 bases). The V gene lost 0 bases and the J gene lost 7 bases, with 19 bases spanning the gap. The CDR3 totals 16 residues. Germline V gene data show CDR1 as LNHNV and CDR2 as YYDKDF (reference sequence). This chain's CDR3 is CATSRDPPGGVGEQYF. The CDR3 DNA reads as TGTGCCACCAGCAGAGACCCCCCCGGAGGGGTAGGGGAGCAGTACTTC.

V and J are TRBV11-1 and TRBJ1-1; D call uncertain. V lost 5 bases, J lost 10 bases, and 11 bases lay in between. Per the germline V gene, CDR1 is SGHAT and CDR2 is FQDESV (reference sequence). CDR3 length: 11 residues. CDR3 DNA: TGTGCCAGCAGCGCCGGGCCAGGAGCTTTCTTT. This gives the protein CASSAGPGAFF.

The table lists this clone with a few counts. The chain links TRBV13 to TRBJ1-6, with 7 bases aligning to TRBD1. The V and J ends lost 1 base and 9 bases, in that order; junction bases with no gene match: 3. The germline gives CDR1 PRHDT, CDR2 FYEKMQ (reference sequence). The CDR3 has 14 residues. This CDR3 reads CASSLVRGRSPLHF. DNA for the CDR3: TGTGCCAGCAGCTTAGTTAGGGGGCGTTCACCCCTCCACTTT. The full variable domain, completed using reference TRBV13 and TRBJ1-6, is AAGVIQSPRHLIKEKRETATLKCYPIPRHDTVYWYQQGPGQDPQFLISFYEKMQSDKGSIPDRFSAQQFSDYHSELNMSSLELGDSALYFCASSLVRGRSPLHFGNGTRLTVT.

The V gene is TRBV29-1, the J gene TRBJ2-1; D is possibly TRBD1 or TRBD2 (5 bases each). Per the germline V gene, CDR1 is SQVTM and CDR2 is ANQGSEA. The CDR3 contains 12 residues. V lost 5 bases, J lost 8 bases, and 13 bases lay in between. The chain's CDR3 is CSVMRLGDEQFF. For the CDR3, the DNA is TGCAGCGTTATGAGGTTGGGGGATGAGCAGTTCTTC.